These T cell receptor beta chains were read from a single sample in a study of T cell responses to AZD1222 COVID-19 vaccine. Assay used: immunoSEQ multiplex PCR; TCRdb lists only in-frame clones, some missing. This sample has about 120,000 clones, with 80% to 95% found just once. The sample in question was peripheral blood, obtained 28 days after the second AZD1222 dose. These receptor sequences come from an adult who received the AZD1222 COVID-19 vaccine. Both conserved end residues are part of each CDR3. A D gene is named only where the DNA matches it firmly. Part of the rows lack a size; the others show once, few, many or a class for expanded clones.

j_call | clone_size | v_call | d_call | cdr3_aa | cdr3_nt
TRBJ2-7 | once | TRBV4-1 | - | CASSQEVSVGYEQYF | TGCGCCAGCAGCCAAGAAGTATCAGTAGGCTACGAGCAGTACTTC
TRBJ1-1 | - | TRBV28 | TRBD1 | CASSPGGSEAFF | TGTGCCAGCAGTCCAGGGGGCTCTGAAGCTTTCTTT
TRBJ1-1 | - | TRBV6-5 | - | CASSSGNTEAFF | TGTGCCAGCAGTTCAGGGAACACTGAAGCTTTCTTT
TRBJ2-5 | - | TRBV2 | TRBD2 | CASSEGLAGGQETQYF | TGTGCCAGCAGCGAAGGCCTAGCGGGGGGCCAAGAGACCCAGTACTTC
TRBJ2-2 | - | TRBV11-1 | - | CASSLGRLELFF | TGTGCCAGCAGCTTAGGCCGGTTAGAGCTGTTTTTT
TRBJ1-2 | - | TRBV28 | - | CASSQGWYGYTF | TGTGCCAGCAGTCAGGGGTGGTATGGCTACACCTTC
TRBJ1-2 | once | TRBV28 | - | CASSSPATGNYGYTF | TGTGCCAGCAGTTCACCCGCGACAGGAAACTATGGCTACACCTTC
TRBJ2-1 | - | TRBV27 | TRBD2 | CASSSYSGTTYNEQFF | TGTGCCAGCAGTTCGTATAGCGGGACTACCTACAATGAGCAGTTCTTC
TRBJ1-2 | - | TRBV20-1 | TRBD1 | CSASRGTDRNYGYTF | TGCAGTGCTAGTAGGGGTACGGACAGGAACTATGGCTACACCTTC
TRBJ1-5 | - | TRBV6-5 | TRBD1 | CASSLDRGHQPQHF | TGTGCCAGCAGTTTGGACAGGGGCCATCAGCCCCAGCATTTT
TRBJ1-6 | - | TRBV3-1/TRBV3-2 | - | CASNDRVNSPLHF | TGTGCCAGCAACGACCGCGTCAATTCACCCCTCCACTTT
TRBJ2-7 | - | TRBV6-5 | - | CASSYSPRNPYEQYF | TGTGCCAGCAGTTACTCGCCCCGGAATCCGTACGAGCAGTACTTC
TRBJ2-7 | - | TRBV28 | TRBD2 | CASGLAGGSYEQYF | TGTGCCAGCGGACTAGCGGGAGGAAGCTACGAGCAGTACTTC
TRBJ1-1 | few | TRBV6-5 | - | CASSYGVGTEAFF | TGTGCCAGCAGTTACGGGGTGGGCACTGAAGCTTTCTTT